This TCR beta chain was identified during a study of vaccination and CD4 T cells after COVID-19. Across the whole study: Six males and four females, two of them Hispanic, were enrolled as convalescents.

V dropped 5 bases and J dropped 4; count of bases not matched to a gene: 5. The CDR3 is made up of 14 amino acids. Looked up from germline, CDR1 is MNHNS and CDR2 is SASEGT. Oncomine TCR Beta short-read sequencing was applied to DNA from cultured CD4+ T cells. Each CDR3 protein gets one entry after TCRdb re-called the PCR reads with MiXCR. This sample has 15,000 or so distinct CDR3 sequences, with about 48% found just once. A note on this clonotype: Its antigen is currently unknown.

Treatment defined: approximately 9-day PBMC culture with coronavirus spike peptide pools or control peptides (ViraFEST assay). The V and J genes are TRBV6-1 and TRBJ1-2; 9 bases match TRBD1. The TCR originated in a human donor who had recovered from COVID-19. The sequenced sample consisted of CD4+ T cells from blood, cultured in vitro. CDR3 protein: CASSLGQGIYGYTF. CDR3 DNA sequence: TGTGCCAGCAGTCTGGGACAGGGAATCTATGGCTACACCTTC.